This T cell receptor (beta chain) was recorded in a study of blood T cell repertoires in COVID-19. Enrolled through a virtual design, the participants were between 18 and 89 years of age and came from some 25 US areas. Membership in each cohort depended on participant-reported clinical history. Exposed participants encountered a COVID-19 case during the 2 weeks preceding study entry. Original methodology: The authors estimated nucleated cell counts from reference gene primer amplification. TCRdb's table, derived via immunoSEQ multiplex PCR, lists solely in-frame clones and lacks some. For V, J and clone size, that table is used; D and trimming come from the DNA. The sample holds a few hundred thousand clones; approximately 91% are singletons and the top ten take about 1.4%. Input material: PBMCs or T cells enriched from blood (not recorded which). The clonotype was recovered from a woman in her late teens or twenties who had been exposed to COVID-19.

CDR3 sequence (DNA): TGCGCCAGCAGCTTGGAGCTCCCCGGCACAGATACGCAGTATTTT. Encoded protein: CASSLELPGTDTQYF. The chain is built from TRBV5-1 and TRBJ2-3; D remains ambiguous. The CDR3 runs 15 residues. The ends were cut back, 0 bases at V and 1 base at J, with 9 bases in the middle. CDR1 and CDR2 (germline): SGHRS, YFSETQ.